The 21 T cell receptor beta chains presented below share a single source sample, sequenced in a study of T cell repertoires and HLA-DP antigens. Profiled with immunoSEQ multiplex PCR; TCRdb holds only in-frame clones, not every one. The table records some 120,000 clones, around 93% of them present only once. The antigens these receptors bind are not known. Sample: CD4+ T cells from PBMCs. The receptors were sampled from a woman aged 18-29 years in good health and CMV-seronegative.

The J gene is TRBJ2-7, the V gene TRBV7-2; TRBD1 or TRBD2 may be the D gene (6 bases each). The CDR3 loop spans 15 amino acids. CDR1 is SGHTA and CDR2 is FQGNSA in the germline V gene. Trimming took off 0 bases at V and 3 bases at J, with 12 bases between the two ends. Here the CDR3 reads CASSLAGGGLYEQYV. The CDR3 nucleotides read TGTGCCAGCAGCTTAGCGGGTGGGGGGCTCTACGAGCAGTACGTC.

V and J are TRBV7-2 and TRBJ2-5; possibly TRBD2 for D (5 bases). The germline gives CDR1 SGHTA, CDR2 FQGNSA. The CDR3 is 14 residues long. Trimming left V 5 bases short and J 5 bases short, with 15 bases between. The CDR3 DNA sequence: TGTGCCAGCAGCGACCGACGAGGGCGGGAGACCCAGTACTTC. Its protein is CASSDRRGRETQYF. Filled out from reference TRBV7-2 and TRBJ2-5, the complete variable domain reads GAGVSQSPSNKVTEKGKDVELRCDPISGHTALYWYRQSLGQGLEFLIYFQGNSAPDKSGLPSDRFSAERTGGSVSTLTIQRTQQEDSAVYLCASSDRRGRETQYFGPGTRLLVL.

The CDR3 DNA reads TGTGCCAGCAGTCTACGACAGGGGTGGTACGAGCAGTACTTC. Its protein is CASSLRQGWYEQYF. The rearrangement joins TRBV28 to TRBJ2-7, with 8 bases identical to TRBD1. CDR3 size: 14 residues. V trimming: 5 bases; J trimming: 4 bases; junction bases outside the gene matches: 7. Germline V lookup: CDR1 MDHEN, CDR2 SYDVKM.

About this clone: The junction departs from the called germline gene at one end, perhaps through a read error. This chain connects TRBV7-7 to TRBJ2-5; a possible D gene is TRBD2 (5 bases). Per the germline V gene, CDR1 is SSHAT and CDR2 is FNYEAQ (reference sequence). This CDR3 comprises 15 residues. The CDR3, as DNA: TGTGCTAGCAGCACCAGTCGACTAACCCAAGAGACCCAGTACTTC. Translating gives CASSTSRLTQETQYF.

The chain is built from TRBV7-3 and TRBJ2-1, with 9 bases identical to TRBD2. The CDR3 length is 14 residues. From germline, CDR1 is SGHTA and CDR2 FQGTGA. Losses at the gene ends were 5 bases for V and 9 bases for J; bases not matched to a gene: 8. Written as DNA, the CDR3 is TGTGCCAGCAGCCCTTCAACTAGCGGGTTTGAGCAGTTCTTC. Encoded protein: CASSPSTSGFEQFF.

V usage is TRBV5-1 and J usage is TRBJ2-2; the match to TRBD1 covers 10 bases. Germline CDR1 SGHRS, CDR2 YFSETQ. This CDR3 is 16 amino acids long. Trimming took 2 bases from V and 6 from J; bases not matched to a gene: 7. In DNA form, the CDR3 reads TGCGCCAGCAGCTTTCCGGGACAGGGGTTAGCCGGGGAGCTGTTTTTT. Translated: CASSFPGQGLAGELFF.

V gene TRBV4-1 combines with J gene TRBJ2-7, with 7 bases that match TRBD1. In germline, CDR1 is MGHRA, CDR2 YSYEKL. The junction had 6 bases not matched to a gene; V was cut back by 1 base and J by 3 bases. The CDR3 has 15 amino acids. The CDR3 nucleotides are TGCGCCAGCAGCCAAGTTGGGGCAGGGGGCTACGAGCAGTACTTC. It codes for CASSQVGAGGYEQYF.

The chain is built from TRBV6-5 and TRBJ2-5, with 9 bases aligning to TRBD1. CDR3 length: 13 residues. With V trimmed by 4 bases and J by 7 bases, 4 bases remained unmatched. CDR1 MNHEY and CDR2 SVGAGI come from the germline V gene. This chain's CDR3 is CASSSPGQGTQYF. DNA for the CDR3: TGTGCCAGCAGTTCACCGGGACAGGGGACCCAGTACTTC.

The J gene is TRBJ2-6, the V gene TRBV11-3, with TRBD1 matching 7 bases. The CDR3 is 17 residues long. Germline-derived CDR1 and CDR2 are SGHNT and YENEEA. The V and J ends lost 5 bases and 0 bases, in that order; junction bases with no gene match: 7. CDR3: CASSPGTATSGANVLTF. The CDR3 DNA reads TGTGCCAGCAGCCCTGGGACAGCGACCTCTGGGGCCAACGTCCTGACTTTC.

This chain uses TRBV7-3 with TRBJ2-2, with 9 nucleotides matching TRBD1. With 8 bases clipped from V and 3 bases from J, the junction kept 4 bases outside the gene matches. There are 14 residues in the CDR3. CDR1 SGHTA and CDR2 FQGTGA come from the germline V gene. CDR3 bases: TGTGCCAGCTCCCGGGACAGGGACACCGGGGAGCTGTTTTTT. It specifies CASSRDRDTGELFF.

The CDR3 reads CASSHPSFSGDFGFGTDTQYF. In DNA, the CDR3 is TGCGCCAGCAGCCATCCGAGTTTTAGCGGGGATTTTGGGTTCGGCACAGATACGCAGTATTTT. This chain uses TRBV4-1 with TRBJ2-3; 8 bases agree with TRBD2. Germline V gives CDR1 MGHRA, CDR2 YSYEKL. J was trimmed by 1 base and V by 3 bases; bases with no gene match: 21. The CDR3 sequence is 21 residues long.

V is TRBV12-5 and J is TRBJ2-7; 9 nucleotides line up with TRBD2. The V gene end was trimmed by 3 bases and the J gene end by 4 bases; junction bases not matched to a gene: 10. Germline V CDR1 and CDR2: LGHNT, FRNRAP. The CDR3 runs to 16 residues. The CDR3 is CASGLFGIAGAYEQYF. The DNA of the CDR3 is TGTGCTAGTGGTTTATTCGGGATAGCGGGAGCGTACGAGCAGTACTTC.

V is TRBV12-5 and J is TRBJ2-2; TRBD2 aligns across 14 bases. The length of the CDR3 is 17 residues. CDR1 LGHNT and CDR2 FRNRAP come from the germline V gene. The V segment lost 3 bases and the J segment 4 bases; nucleotides outside the gene matches: 4. In DNA, the CDR3 is TGTGCTAGTGGTTTCGGACTAGCGGGGGGCCTCACCGGGGAGCTGTTTTTT. Translation gives CASGFGLAGGLTGELFF.

The chain's CDR3 is CAWSVTASGRGQFF. Written as DNA, the CDR3 is TGTGCCTGGAGTGTTACGGCTAGCGGGAGAGGGCAGTTCTTC. The rearrangement links TRBV30 to TRBJ2-1, with 10 bases identical to TRBD2. CDR3 size: 14 residues. V lost 0 bases and J lost 12; bases outside the gene matches: 8. Germline lookup yields CDR1 GTSNPN and CDR2 SVGIG (reference sequence). Full variable domain (missing parts from reference TRBV30 and TRBJ2-1): SQTIHQWPATLVQPVGSPLSLECTVEGTSNPNLYWYRQAAGRGLQLLFYSVGIGQISSEVPQNLSASRPQDRQFILSSKKLLLSDSGFYLCAWSVTASGRGQFFGPGTRLTVL.

The chain recombines TRBV11-2 with TRBJ1-4, with 9 bases lining up with TRBD1. This CDR3 spans 13 amino acids. Germline V CDR1 and CDR2: SGHAT, FQNNGV. The V and J ends lost 4 bases and 7 bases, in that order; junction bases with no gene match: 1. The CDR3, as DNA: TGTGCCAGCAGCTCGGACAGGGGTGAAAAACTGTTTTTT. This translates into CASSSDRGEKLFF.

J is TRBJ2-3 and V is TRBV11-3, with D possibly matching TRBD1 (6 bases). The CDR3 sequence is 17 residues long. V was clipped by 1 base and J by 3 bases, with 17 bases between them. Germline V CDR1 and CDR2: SGHNT, YENEEA. The CDR3 sequence: CASSLGGGSGYTDTQYF. CDR3 sequence (DNA): TGTGCCAGCAGCTTAGGAGGGGGTTCAGGGTATACAGATACGCAGTATTTT.

Of note for this clone: Other nucleotide sequences in the sample specify the same CDR3. CDR3 sequence reads: CASSLPNEKLFF. In DNA form, the CDR3 reads TGTGCCAGCAGCTTACCCAATGAAAAACTGTTTTTT. This sequence joins TRBV7-2 and TRBJ1-4, with D unresolved. Germline V gene lookup returns CDR1 SGHTA and CDR2 FQGNSA. This CDR3 contains 12 residues. V lost 2 bases and J lost 5, with 3 bases in between. The whole variable domain, remainder taken from reference TRBV7-2 and TRBJ1-4, is GAGVSQSPSNKVTEKGKDVELRCDPISGHTALYWYRQSLGQGLEFLIYFQGNSAPDKSGLPSDRFSAERTGGSVSTLTIQRTQQEDSAVYLCASSLPNEKLFFGSGTQLSVL.

This chain links TRBV2 with TRBJ2-4, with TRBD1 matching 7 bases. Germline CDR1 SNHLY, CDR2 FYNNEI. The CDR3 runs 17 residues. V gave up 4 bases and J gave up 0 bases; unmatched junction bases: 9. CDR3 coding DNA: TGTGCCAGCAGTGGACCCCAGACAGGGCTAGCCAAAAACATTCAGTACTTC. Protein: CASSGPQTGLAKNIQYF.

A word on this clone: One junction end disagrees with the germline gene, perhaps due to a read error. The chain couples TRBV19 to TRBJ2-1, with 11 bases aligning to TRBD2. The CDR3 totals 14 residues. CDR1 and CDR2 from the germline V gene are LNHDA and SQIVND (reference sequence). Here the CDR3 reads CASNIAGGYNEQFF. The CDR3, as DNA: TGTGCCAGTAATATAGCGGGGGGGTACAATGAGCAGTTCTTC.

The chain carries TRBV9 and TRBJ2-2; no definite D call. The CDR3 runs to 15 residues. V shed 0 bases and J shed 4 bases, with 10 bases lying between them. Germline V gene lookup returns CDR1 SGDLS and CDR2 YYNGEE. The DNA of the CDR3 is TGTGCCAGCAGCGTAGTGGGCAGGACCACCGGGGAGCTGTTTTTT. This sequence encodes CASSVVGRTTGELFF.

V usage is TRBV5-3 and J usage is TRBJ1-5; TRBD1 might be the D (5 bases). TRBV5-3 is treated as an ORF (open reading frame) with a function not yet certain. CDR3 length: 14 residues. With 4 bases removed from V and 3 bases from J, the gap between germline ends came to 11 bases. The chain's CDR3 is CARSLGQANQPQHF. The CDR3 nucleotides read TGTGCCAGAAGCCTGGGGCAGGCCAATCAGCCCCAGCATTTT.